The following is a T cell receptor beta chain sequence with its context. Its antigen is as yet unknown. This sample was taken from a study of T cell responses to AZD1222 COVID-19 vaccine. Points from the study as a whole: Just a handful of people given AZD1222 tested seropositive at baseline.

Between the trimmed V and J ends, which lost 1 base and 2 bases, there was a span of 7 bases. This CDR3 has 13 residues. Germline V gene sequence: CDR1 SGHDT, CDR2 YYEEEE. Only in-frame clones appear in the TCRdb table, and some are missing; sequencing was by immunoSEQ multiplex PCR. The table lists about 150,000 clones, about 89% of them singletons, with around 6.9% in the top ten. This chain connects TRBV5-6 to TRBJ2-7; D is ambiguous. The receptor was derived from an adult who received the MenACWY meningococcal vaccine as a control. The sequences come from peripheral blood, collected 28 days after the second dose of the MenACWY control vaccine. As DNA, the CDR3 is TGTGCCAGCAGCTTGTTCAACGCCTACGAGCAGTACTTC. Residues: CASSLFNAYEQYF.